This T cell receptor beta chain stems from a study of blood T cell repertoires in COVID-19. At the level of the study: Sample material is recorded as cDNA or gDNA derived from T cells, B-cell-depleted T cells, or PBMCs.

The germline gives CDR1 LNHDA, CDR2 SQIVND (reference sequence). This CDR3 region has 14 residues. Trimming stripped 7 bases from V and 5 bases from J, with 17 bases between. Original methodology: Amplified reference gene primers provided the basis for estimating nucleated cell counts. The data were produced by immunoSEQ multiplex PCR, yet TCRdb's version contains in-frame clones alone and is incomplete. For V, J and clone size, that table is used; D and trimming come from the DNA. The data hold about 160,000 clones, with 85% observed a single time. The genes are TRBV19 and TRBJ1-2, with D possibly being TRBD1 (6 bases). This sequence originates from a human donor with acute or convalescent COVID-19. The donor label of this sample is uncertain. Sequencing was done on a sample of peripheral blood. This CDR3 is CASNQQGLSYGYTF. Here the CDR3 DNA reads TGTGCCAGTAACCAACAGGGACTATCATATGGCTACACCTTC.